Listed below are T cell receptor beta chains from one sample, sequenced in a study of blood T cell repertoires in COVID-19. Here immunoSEQ multiplex PCR was the method, and the copy in TCRdb shows in-frame clones only, minus some. The data contain approximately 230,000 clones, around 88% of them singletons. The sample consisted of PBMCs or T cells enriched from blood (not recorded which). Source of these receptors: a woman under 40 who had recovered from COVID-19. The CDR3 runs from the conserved cysteine through the conserved F or W. The D gene is left open where the match is weak. Clone sizes are given selectively: once, few, many, or a class where the clone is expanded.

TRBD1	13	TRBV28	TRBJ1-2	.	TGTGCCAGCAGCCCCGGACAGGGCGGCGGCTACACCTTC	CASSPGQGGGYTF
TRBD2	17	TRBV6-6	TRBJ2-5	.	TGTGCCAGCAGTCGACTAGCGCACGTACCTTACCAAGAGACCCAGTACTTC	CASSRLAHVPYQETQYF
TRBD1	13	TRBV6-5	TRBJ2-7	.	TGTGCCAGCAGTTGGACAGGGGGCTACGAGCAGTACTTC	CASSWTGGYEQYF
.	15	TRBV28	TRBJ2-7	.	TGTGCCAGCAGTTTATGGCAGGGGGGATCCTACGAGCAGTACTTC	CASSLWQGGSYEQYF
.	13	TRBV3-1/TRBV3-2	TRBJ1-1	.	TGTGCCAGCAGCCTCAACAGGGCCACTGAAGCTTTCTTT	CASSLNRATEAFF
.	15	TRBV29-1	TRBJ2-2	.	TGCAGCGTGCCACTCCGACCCGGGATCACCGGGGAGCTGTTTTTT	CSVPLRPGITGELFF
TRBD1	15	TRBV9	TRBJ1-2	.	TGTGCCAGCAGCGTGGACAGGGCTTCGAACTATGGCTACACCTTC	CASSVDRASNYGYTF
TRBD1	14	TRBV19	TRBJ2-7	.	TGTGCCAGTAGTACAGCCAGGGGGCTTTACGAGCAGTACTTC	CASSTARGLYEQYF
.	16	TRBV7-2	TRBJ1-4	.	TGTGCCAGCAGCTTGAGTTTGGGGACACATAATGAAAAACTGTTTTTT	CASSLSLGTHNEKLFF
.	16	TRBV5-1	TRBJ2-3	.	TGCGCCAGCAGCTCCACGGGATCAACCTCCACAGATACGCAGTATTTT	CASSSTGSTSTDTQYF
TRBD2	14	TRBV24-1	TRBJ2-3	.	TGTGCCACCAGTAGCGGGAGAGGCACAGATACGCAGTATTTT	CATSSGRGTDTQYF
.	17	TRBV4-1	TRBJ1-1	.	TGCGCCAGCAGCCCCACCCCTTTTAGGACAGACAACACTGAAGCTTTCTTT	CASSPTPFRTDNTEAFF
TRBD2	16	TRBV28	TRBJ2-5	.	TGTGCCAGCAGTTACAGAACGACTAGCGCACAAGAGACCCAGTACTTC	CASSYRTTSAQETQYF
.	14	TRBV15	TRBJ1-1	.	TGTGCCACCAGCGTGGGGGAGGTGGGCACTGAAGCTTTCTTT	CATSVGEVGTEAFF
.	15	TRBV28	TRBJ1-5	.	TGTGCCAGCGAGGGAGTAAGGGAGAGCAATCAGCCCCAGCATTTT	CASEGVRESNQPQHF
TRBD1	14	TRBV7-9	TRBJ1-6	.	TGTGCCAGCAGCTCCGGGACAGCTAATTCACCCCTCCACTTT	CASSSGTANSPLHF
.	13	TRBV2	TRBJ2-1	few	TGTGCCAGCAGCAGGGGCCTAAGAGGTGAGCAGTTCTTC	CASSRGLRGEQFF
TRBD1	15	TRBV2	TRBJ2-2	.	TGTGCCAGCAGTGAATTGTACAGGGGAACCGGGGAGCTGTTTTTT	CASSELYRGTGELFF
.	14	TRBV27	TRBJ2-1	.	TGTGCCAGCAACAGGGGGACTAGCCCCGGTGAGCAGTTCTTC	CASNRGTSPGEQFF
.	15	TRBV28	TRBJ1-1	.	TGTGCCAGCAGTCCCCAGGTGGCGGGGTACACTGAAGCTTTCTTT	CASSPQVAGYTEAFF
.	15	TRBV27	TRBJ1-1	few	TGTGCCAGCATGGAAGGCGGGCAAAAGAACACTGAAGCTTTCTTT	CASMEGGQKNTEAFF
.	12	TRBV30	TRBJ1-5	few	TGTGCCTGGAGTGTAGAAGCGCAGCCCCAGCATTTT	CAWSVEAQPQHF
TRBD1	15	TRBV5-6	TRBJ1-5	.	TGTGCCAGCAGGAGGGGACAGGGTGAGATAGGACCCCAGCATTTT	CASRRGQGEIGPQHF
.	16	TRBV28	TRBJ2-1	.	TGTGCCAGCAGTTTAAACTCGGGGAGCTCCTACAATGAGCAGTTCTTC	CASSLNSGSSYNEQFF
.	13	TRBV10-3	TRBJ1-2	.	TGTGCCATCAGTAATGACAGGCTGGATGGCTACACCTTC	CAISNDRLDGYTF
.	13	TRBV28	TRBJ1-2	.	TGTGCCAGCAGTTTTACCGGGGTAGGAGGCTACACCTTC	CASSFTGVGGYTF
TRBD1	17	TRBV27	TRBJ1-5	.	TGTGCCAGCCCAAGCACGACAGGGCGGGTCAGCAATCAGCCCCAGCATTTT	CASPSTTGRVSNQPQHF
.	15	TRBV7-3	TRBJ1-1	.	TGTGCCAGCAGTTCAAGGGGGACAATGAACACTGAAGCTTTCTTT	CASSSRGTMNTEAFF